This T cell receptor (beta chain) was retrieved from a study of siplizumab effects on memory and regulatory T cells. The length of the CDR3 is 16 residues. Per the germline V gene, CDR1 is SGHDT and CDR2 is YYEEEE. V was cut by 4 bases and J by 1 base, with 15 bases left in between. Clones were sequenced by immunoSEQ multiplex PCR, and TCRdb holds only the in-frame ones, with some missing. The table records around 100,000 clones, roughly 94% of them present only once. The specimen was Tregs sorted from blood. The chain uses TRBV5-6 and TRBJ2-1; D tentatively fits TRBD1 or TRBD2 (5 bases each). This clonotype was obtained from a human donor in good health. The CDR3 DNA follows: TGTGCCAGCAGCCTAAAGGCCTGGGGGTCCTACAATGAGCAGTTCTTC. The encoded protein is CASSLKAWGSYNEQFF.